The rows below give T cell receptor beta chains drawn from one sample of a study of T cell responses to AZD1222 COVID-19 vaccine. Clones were sequenced by immunoSEQ multiplex PCR, and TCRdb holds only the in-frame ones, with some missing. Found here are around 180,000 clones, 94% of them singletons; the top ten hold around 1.6%. This material consisted of peripheral blood, taken 28 days after the second AZD1222 dose. These receptors all stem from an adult who received the AZD1222 COVID-19 vaccine. Both conserved end residues are part of each CDR3. A D gene is named only where the DNA matches it firmly. For some rows the clone size is stated as once, few or many, or as a class when expanded; others skip it.

TRBJ1-3 | NA | NA | TRBV28 | TGTGCCAGCACCACACTAAGGTTCTCAATTTCTACAGAGAGCTCTGGAAACACCATATATTTT | CASTTLRFSISTESSGNTIYF
TRBJ1-5 | TRBD1 | NA | TRBV6-5 | TGTGCCAGCAGTCCCGGACAGGGGCGGCAGCCCCAGCATTTT | CASSPGQGRQPQHF
TRBJ2-7 | TRBD1 | NA | TRBV2 | TGTGCCAGCAGTTCGGGACAGGGGCCCTACGAGCAGTACTTC | CASSSGQGPYEQYF
TRBJ1-2 | TRBD1 | NA | TRBV2 | TGTGCCAGCATTTTTGGACAGGTCTATGGCTACACCTTC | CASIFGQVYGYTF
TRBJ1-3 | TRBD1 | NA | TRBV28 | TGTGCCAGCAGTTTACGACAGGGGGACTCTGGAAACACCATATATTTT | CASSLRQGDSGNTIYF
TRBJ1-2 | TRBD1 | once | TRBV14 | TGTGCCAGCAGCCCCGACAGGGTGATCGGCTACACCTTC | CASSPDRVIGYTF
TRBJ1-2 | TRBD1 | NA | TRBV5-4 | TGTGCCAGCAGCCCACCGCTGGAGACAGGGTGGAATGGCTACACCTTC | CASSPPLETGWNGYTF
TRBJ2-1 | NA | NA | TRBV7-8 | TGTGCCAGCAGCTTAGGTGGAGGGCCGGGCAATGAGCAGTTCTTC | CASSLGGGPGNEQFF
TRBJ2-7 | TRBD2 | NA | TRBV7-2 | TGTGCCAGCAGCTTATCTAGCGGGGGGGCCCCCTACGAGCAGTACTTC | CASSLSSGGAPYEQYF
TRBJ2-3 | NA | NA | TRBV28 | TGTGCCAGCAGTTTCGACACAGATACGCAGTATTTT | CASSFDTDTQYF
TRBJ2-1 | TRBD2 | NA | TRBV6-2/TRBV6-3 | TGTGCCAGCAGTTCCCAGCGGGGGGACCCTTACAATGAGCAGTTCTTC | CASSSQRGDPYNEQFF
TRBJ2-2 | TRBD1 | NA | TRBV14 | TGTGCCAGCAGCCAGAGACAGGGGAACACCGGGGAGCTGTTTTTT | CASSQRQGNTGELFF
TRBJ1-4 | NA | few | TRBV4-2 | TGTGCCAGCAGCCAAGCCGTTCAGGGGAGGAATGAAAAACTGTTTTTT | CASSQAVQGRNEKLFF
TRBJ2-5 | NA | NA | TRBV5-1 | TGCGCCAGCAGCTTTGGATCGGAAGAGACCCAGTACTTC | CASSFGSEETQYF
TRBJ1-4 | NA | NA | TRBV7-2 | TGTGCCAGCAGCTTAGGTGGGACAAATGAAAAACTGTTTTTT | CASSLGGTNEKLFF
TRBJ2-1 | NA | NA | TRBV4-2 | TGTGCCAGCAGCCAAGAAAAGACTAGTCCCCAACTCTTC | CASSQEKTSPQLF
TRBJ1-6 | NA | NA | TRBV5-1 | TGCGCCAGCAGCTTGGTGGGGGAAAATTCACCCCTCCACTTT | CASSLVGENSPLHF
TRBJ1-5 | NA | NA | TRBV28 | TGTGCCAGCAGTCTGACAGGAGGGCGCAATCAGCCCCAGCATTTT | CASSLTGGRNQPQHF
TRBJ1-4 | NA | NA | TRBV6-4 | TGTGCCAGCAGTGAAGGTTCTCGGGGGCTAACTAATGAAAAACTGTTTTTT | CASSEGSRGLTNEKLFF
TRBJ1-5 | NA | NA | TRBV11-3 | TGTGCCAGCAGCTCGGGGGGGGAAAGCAATCAGCCCCAGCATTTT | CASSSGGESNQPQHF
TRBJ1-1 | NA | once | TRBV18 | TGTGCCAGCTCACCACCGGGCGGCCTGAACACTGAAGCTTTCTTT | CASSPPGGLNTEAFF
TRBJ2-7 | NA | NA | TRBV4-1 | TGCGCCAGCAGCCAAGATGCCCGGGAAGGATACTACGAGCAGTACTTC | CASSQDAREGYYEQYF
TRBJ1-5 | TRBD1 | NA | TRBV2 | TGTGCCAGCAGTGGGGACAGCCATAGCAATCAGCCCCAGCATTTT | CASSGDSHSNQPQHF
TRBJ1-3 | NA | NA | TRBV6-6 | TGTGCCACCCAAGTCTCTGGAAACACCATATATTTT | CATQVSGNTIYF
TRBJ2-5 | NA | NA | TRBV7-6 | TGTGCCAGCAGCCGAACCGACGTTGAAGAGACCCAGTACTTC | CASSRTDVEETQYF
TRBJ2-7 | TRBD1 | NA | TRBV4-1 | TGCGCCAGCAGCCGAGGGACAGGGTTGAGCGAGCAGTACTTC | CASSRGTGLSEQYF
TRBJ1-5 | NA | NA | TRBV6-5 | TGTGCCAGCAGTTACGGGTCCGGCCAGCCCCAGCATTTT | CASSYGSGQPQHF
TRBJ1-1 | TRBD1 | NA | TRBV19 | TGTGCCAGTAGTTGGACAGGGGGCGGGCTCCAGAACACTGAAGCTTTCTTT | CASSWTGGGLQNTEAFF
TRBJ2-7 | TRBD2 | once | TRBV14 | TGTGCCAGCAGCCCGCGCCTAGCGGGGGACGAGCAGTACTTC | CASSPRLAGDEQYF
TRBJ2-5 | NA | NA | TRBV11-2 | TGTGCCAGCAGCTTACGTGGGGGGCGCTGGCAAGAGACCCAGTACTTC | CASSLRGGRWQETQYF
TRBJ1-3 | NA | NA | TRBV24-1 | TGTGCCACCATAAGTCCCGCGGGGGGTGGAAACACCATATATTTT | CATISPAGGGNTIYF
TRBJ1-2 | TRBD1 | NA | TRBV7-2 | TGTGCCAGCAGCTTAGCGGGACAGCCCTATGGCTACACCTTC | CASSLAGQPYGYTF
TRBJ1-6 | NA | NA | TRBV18 | TGTGCCAGCTCACCAGCAGGACGGGATTCACCCCTCCACTTT | CASSPAGRDSPLHF
TRBJ1-2 | TRBD1 | NA | TRBV5-4 | TGTGCCAGCACCCGGACAGGGGAATTTGGCTACACCTTC | CASTRTGEFGYTF
TRBJ1-1 | TRBD1 | NA | TRBV6-5 | TGTGCCACCGCTCGGCCCAACAGGGGGAACACTGAAGCTTTCTTT | CATARPNRGNTEAFF
TRBJ2-7 | TRBD1 | NA | TRBV11-3 | TGTGCCAGCAGCTTAGATCCAGGGGGCAGCGAGCAGTACTTC | CASSLDPGGSEQYF
TRBJ2-7 | TRBD1 | NA | TRBV19 | TGTGCCAGTAGTATTCTTTGGGACAGGGGGCGCCTAGCCTACGAGCAGTACTTC | CASSILWDRGRLAYEQYF
TRBJ1-1 | NA | NA | TRBV9 | TGTGCCAGCAGCGCGGGACGGTTGAACACTGAAGCTTTCTTT | CASSAGRLNTEAFF
TRBJ1-5 | NA | NA | TRBV7-8 | TGTGCCAGCAGCTTAGGGCGGGATCAGCCCCAGCATTTT | CASSLGRDQPQHF
TRBJ1-3 | NA | NA | TRBV28 | TGTGCCAGCAGTTTAGACAGAACTGGAAACACCATATATTTT | CASSLDRTGNTIYF
TRBJ1-5 | NA | NA | TRBV28 | TGTGCCAGCAGTTCCGGGGCGAGCAATCAGCCCCAGCATTTT | CASSSGASNQPQHF
TRBJ1-1 | NA | NA | TRBV4-1 | TGCGCCAGCAAATGGTTCCGAGGACAGACAAACACTGAAGCTTTCTTT | CASKWFRGQTNTEAFF
TRBJ1-1 | NA | NA | TRBV13 | TGTGCCAGCAGCTTATTCGGGGGCAAAGCTTTCTTT | CASSLFGGKAFF
TRBJ2-7 | NA | NA | TRBV6-5 | TGTGCCAGCAGTTCGACAGGGGAGGGCTACGAGCAGTACTTC | CASSSTGEGYEQYF
TRBJ1-4 | TRBD1 | NA | TRBV7-9 | TGTGCCAGCAGCTTAGGCGGACAGGGGGCGTCTAATGAAAAACTGTTTTTT | CASSLGGQGASNEKLFF
TRBJ2-7 | TRBD2 | NA | TRBV3-1/TRBV3-2 | TGTGCCAGCAGTAGCGGGAGGTCCTACGAGCAGTACTTC | CASSSGRSYEQYF
TRBJ2-3 | NA | NA | TRBV10-3 | TGTGCCACCTTTCGAGGGGGTCAGAGAGATACGCAGTATTTT | CATFRGGQRDTQYF
TRBJ1-3 | NA | once | TRBV27 | TGTGCCAGCAGTTTGAGCTCTGGAAACACCATATATTTT | CASSLSSGNTIYF